The 21 T cell receptor beta chains listed next were all sequenced from one sample in a study of blood T cell repertoires in COVID-19. The data were produced by immunoSEQ multiplex PCR, yet TCRdb's version contains in-frame clones alone and is incomplete. The top ten clones hold approximately 16% of a sample with 45,000 to 65,000 clones, over 80% of them seen once. The sequenced material came from peripheral blood. The receptors stem from a man aged 35-49 years with acute or convalescent COVID-19.

This sequence joins TRBV11-2 and TRBJ2-3, with 8 bases fitting TRBD2. The CDR3 sequence is 15 residues long. Trimming removed 6 bases from V and 3 bases from J; junction bases left unmatched: 8. Germline V gives CDR1 SGHAT, CDR2 FQNNGV. The CDR3 nucleotides are TGTGCCAGCAGTCGGGGGGGCCGTAGAACAGATACGCAGTATTTT. Amino acids: CASSRGGRRTDTQYF.

The table lists this clone with a count of one. The V call is TRBV30, the J call TRBJ2-3, with TRBD2 identical over 8 bases. The germline V gene has CDR1 GTSNPN and CDR2 SVGIG (reference sequence). The CDR3 is made up of 12 amino acids. With V trimmed by 1 base and J by 11 bases, 5 bases remained unmatched. In DNA, the CDR3 is TGTGCCTGGAGTGCGGGGCTAGCGGGGCAGTATTTT. This sequence encodes CAWSAGLAGQYF.

This clone occurred once. The chain recombines TRBV7-2 with TRBJ1-2; maybe TRBD1 (6 bases). The CDR3 consists of 14 residues. Trimming removed 2 bases at V and 4 bases at J, with 11 bases between. Per the germline V gene, CDR1 is SGHTA and CDR2 is FQGNSA. The chain's CDR3 is CASSLKQGPYGYTF. CDR3 sequence (DNA): TGTGCCAGCAGCTTAAAACAGGGACCCTATGGCTACACCTTC.

This clone was seen only a few times. The chain uses TRBV6-5 and TRBJ1-1, with D maybe TRBD1 (6 bases). CDR3 length equals 14 residues. The V gene's germline CDR1 is MNHEY and CDR2 SVGAGI. The germline V and J ends were trimmed by 5 bases and 5 bases, with 15 bases remaining between them. The CDR3 sequence is CASSRTELQTEAFF. CDR3 nucleotides: TGTGCCAGCAGTCGGACAGAGCTGCAAACTGAAGCTTTCTTT.

This chain uses TRBV10-2 with TRBJ1-4; 10 nucleotides align to TRBD1. Germline values: CDR1 WSHSY, CDR2 SAAADI. Germline trimming cut 5 bases from V and 4 bases from J; bases unmatched to any gene: 7. This CDR3 comprises 16 residues. In nucleotides, the CDR3 is TGCGCCAGCAGTCGGACAGGGGGAGTCGGTAATGAAAAACTGTTTTTT. It is translated as CASSRTGGVGNEKLFF.

The rearrangement joins TRBV18 to TRBJ2-1, with D perhaps TRBD2 (6 bases). The CDR3 runs to 13 residues. V was clipped by 3 bases and J by 4 bases, with 7 bases between them. Germline V CDR1 and CDR2: KGHSH, LQKENI. The CDR3 here is CASSPAGYNEQFF. CDR3 in DNA: TGTGCCAGCTCACCTGCGGGGTACAATGAGCAGTTCTTC.

CDR3 sequence reads: CASSLISTEGGLALGVEQYF. DNA of the CDR3: TGCGCCAGCAGCTTAATTTCGACAGAGGGGGGACTAGCCTTAGGTGTCGAGCAGTACTTC. V is TRBV5-1 and J is TRBJ2-7; 9 positions match TRBD2. Germline lookup yields CDR1 SGHRS and CDR2 YFSETQ. The CDR3 sequence is 20 residues long. After removal of 2 bases from V and 6 bases from J, the junction contained 24 bases not matched to a gene.

The chain combines TRBV5-6 with TRBJ1-6, with D possibly matching TRBD1 (6 bases). Germline V gives CDR1 SGHDT, CDR2 YYEEEE. CDR3 length equals 19 residues. Trimming stripped 1 base from V and 6 bases from J, with 23 bases between. CDR3: CASSLRVGGPRGGNSPLHF. The CDR3 coding sequence is TGTGCCAGCAGCTTGCGCGTCGGGGGGCCCCGAGGTGGTAATTCACCCCTCCACTTT.

In DNA, the CDR3 is TGTGCCAGCAGACTAGGGCCCGGGAAGGAGGCTTCCAAAAACATTCAGTACTTC. It translates to CASRLGPGKEASKNIQYF. The rearrangement links TRBV11-2 to TRBJ2-4, with a weak D call TRBD2 (5 bases). CDR3 size: 18 residues. From germline, CDR1 is SGHAT and CDR2 FQNNGV. V dropped 6 bases and J dropped 2 bases, with 23 bases sitting between them.

The V call is TRBV10-2, the J call TRBJ2-7; 10 nucleotides line up with TRBD2. The germline gives CDR1 WSHSY, CDR2 SAAADI. This CDR3 is built from 15 residues. V lost 2 bases and J lost 5; bases outside the gene matches: 6. This CDR3 reads CASSEPRTSGNEQYF. DNA of the CDR3: TGCGCCAGCAGTGAGCCGAGGACTAGCGGCAACGAGCAGTACTTC.

This chain links TRBV5-1 with TRBJ1-3; perhaps TRBD1 as D (5 bases). V dropped 3 bases and J dropped 4 bases, with 11 bases sitting between them. The CDR3 has 14 residues. The germline gives CDR1 SGHRS, CDR2 YFSETQ. The CDR3 loop reads CASSSQGGGNTIYF. In DNA, the CDR3 is TGCGCCAGCAGCTCCCAGGGTGGCGGAAACACCATATATTTT.

The table lists this clone with a count of one. The rearrangement uses TRBV6-1 and TRBJ1-2; unclear D gene. CDR3 length: 15 residues. Trimming took 3 bases from V and 2 from J, leaving 13 bases between them. Looked up from germline, CDR1 is MNHNS and CDR2 is SASEGT. The CDR3 here is CASSEGPTFNYGYTF. CDR3 bases: TGTGCCAGCAGTGAGGGCCCGACATTCAACTATGGCTACACCTTC.

V gene TRBV6-1 combines with J gene TRBJ2-2; weak D call: TRBD2 (6 bases). V was cut by 2 bases and J by 7 bases, with 11 bases left in between. Germline CDR1 MNHNS, CDR2 SASEGT. The CDR3 has 14 residues. In DNA form, the CDR3 reads TGTGCCAGCAGTGAATGGCTAGCGTTCGGGGAGCTGTTTTTT. Its protein product is CASSEWLAFGELFF.

The chain couples TRBV2 to TRBJ1-2; D call uncertain. CDR1 is SNHLY and CDR2 is FYNNEI in the germline V gene. This CDR3 is built from 12 residues. V lost 4 bases and J lost 4, with 7 bases in between. The CDR3 reads CASSASSYGYTF. CDR3 DNA sequence: TGTGCCAGCAGTGCTTCGTCCTATGGCTACACCTTC. Drawing the rest from reference TRBV2 and TRBJ1-2, the complete variable domain is EPEVTQTPSHQVTQMGQEVILRCVPISNHLYFYWYRQILGQKVEFLVSFYNNEISEKSEIFDDQFSVERPDGSNFTLKIRSTKLEDSAMYFCASSASSYGYTFGSGTRLTVV.

The CDR3 is CASGLNVGGPRQPQHF. In DNA, the CDR3 is TGTGCTAGTGGTTTGAACGTCGGGGGGCCGAGACAGCCCCAGCATTTT. The chain has TRBV12-5 and TRBJ1-5; a possible D gene is TRBD1 (6 bases). CDR3 length: 16 residues. Germline lookup yields CDR1 LGHNT and CDR2 FRNRAP. Trimming cost V 2 bases and J 7 bases, with 18 bases left between them. The variable domain in full, with the rest retrieved from reference TRBV12-5 and TRBJ1-5, is DARVTQTPRHKVTEMGQEVTMRCQPILGHNTVFWYRQTMMQGLELLAYFRNRAPLDDSGMPKDRFSAEMPDATLATLKIQPSEPRDSAVYFCASGLNVGGPRQPQHFGDGTRLSIL.

CDR3 sequence: CASSYDGNYGYTF. DNA of the CDR3: TGTGCCAGCAGCTATGACGGGAACTATGGCTACACCTTC. The chain employs TRBV5-8 and TRBJ1-2; D ambiguous. Trimming stripped 3 bases from V and 2 bases from J, with 8 bases between. The CDR3 covers 13 residues. Germline CDR1 is SGHTS and CDR2 is YDEGEE.

In DNA, the CDR3 is TGTGCCAGCAGCGCGGCTCCCGACAGGGGGAGGGAGCAGTACTTC. Amino acid sequence: CASSAAPDRGREQYF. The V call is TRBV27, the J call TRBJ2-7; 9 bases match TRBD1. CDR1 and CDR2 from the germline V gene are MNHEY and SMNVEV (reference sequence). This CDR3 spans 15 amino acids. The V gene end was trimmed by 6 bases and the J gene end by 7 bases; junction bases not matched to a gene: 13.

The chain employs TRBV11-2 and TRBJ2-1; 7 bases are a match to TRBD1. The V segment lost 5 bases and the J segment 8 bases; nucleotides outside the gene matches: 9. The germline CDR1 and CDR2 sequences are SGHAT and FQNNGV. The CDR3 is made up of 14 amino acids. CDR3 sequence: CASSVTDREYEQFF. Written as DNA, the CDR3 is TGTGCCAGCAGCGTGACCGACAGGGAATATGAGCAGTTCTTC.

This sequence joins TRBV7-2 and TRBJ1-1, with 7 bases aligning to TRBD1. This CDR3 has 14 residues. The V segment lost 4 bases and the J segment 1 base; nucleotides outside the gene matches: 3. Germline CDR1 reads SGHTA; CDR2 reads FQGNSA. CDR3 protein: CASSSQGRNTEAFF. CDR3 nucleotides: TGTGCCAGCAGCTCACAGGGGAGGAACACTGAAGCTTTCTTT. Supplemented by reference TRBV7-2 and TRBJ1-1, the full variable domain reads GAGVSQSPSNKVTEKGKDVELRCDPISGHTALYWYRQSLGQGLEFLIYFQGNSAPDKSGLPSDRFSAERTGGSVSTLTIQRTQQEDSAVYLCASSSQGRNTEAFFGQGTRLTVV.

V usage is TRBV5-6 and J usage is TRBJ2-7, with D tentatively TRBD1 (6 bases). The V gene lost 4 bases and the J gene lost 3 bases, with 17 bases spanning the gap. The CDR3 has 15 residues. The V gene's germline CDR1 is SGHDT and CDR2 YYEEEE. CDR3 DNA sequence: TGTGCCAGCAGCGCCTACAGGGCCAGCCTCTACGAGCAGTACTTC. As protein: CASSAYRASLYEQYF.

This chain links TRBV5-4 with TRBJ2-1; D might be TRBD2 (5 bases). Looked up from germline, CDR1 is SGHNT and CDR2 is YYREEE (reference sequence). V was shortened by 4 bases and J by 12 bases, with 20 bases between the two germline ends. This CDR3 contains 14 residues. CDR3 in DNA: TGTGCCAGCAGCCGAGGTGGAATCCGAGAGGGGCAGTTCTTC. This gives the protein CASSRGGIREGQFF.